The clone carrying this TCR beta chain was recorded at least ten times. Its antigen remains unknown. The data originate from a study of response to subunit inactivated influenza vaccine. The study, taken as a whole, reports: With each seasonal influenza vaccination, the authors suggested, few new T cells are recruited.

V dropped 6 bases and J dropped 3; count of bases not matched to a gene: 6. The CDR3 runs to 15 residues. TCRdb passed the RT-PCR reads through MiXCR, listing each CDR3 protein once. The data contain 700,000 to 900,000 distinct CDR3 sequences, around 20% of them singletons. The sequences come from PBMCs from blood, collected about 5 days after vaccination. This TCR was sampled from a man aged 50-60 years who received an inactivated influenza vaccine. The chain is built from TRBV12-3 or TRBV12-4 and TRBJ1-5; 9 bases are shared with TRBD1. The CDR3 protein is CASSLTGGFNQPQHF. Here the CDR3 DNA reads TGTGCCAGCAGCCTGACAGGGGGTTTCAATCAGCCCCAGCATTTT.